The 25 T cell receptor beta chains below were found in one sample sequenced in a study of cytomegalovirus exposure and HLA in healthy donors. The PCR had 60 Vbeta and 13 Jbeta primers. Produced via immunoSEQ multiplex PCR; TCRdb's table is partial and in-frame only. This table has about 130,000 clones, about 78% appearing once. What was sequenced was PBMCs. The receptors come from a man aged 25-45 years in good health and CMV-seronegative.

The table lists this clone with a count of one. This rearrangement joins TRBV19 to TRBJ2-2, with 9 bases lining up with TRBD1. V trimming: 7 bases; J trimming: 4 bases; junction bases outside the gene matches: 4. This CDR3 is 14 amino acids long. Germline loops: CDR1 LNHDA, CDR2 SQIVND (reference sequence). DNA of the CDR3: TGTGCCAGTAAAATGACAGGGGGCACCGGGGAGCTGTTTTTT. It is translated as CASKMTGGTGELFF.

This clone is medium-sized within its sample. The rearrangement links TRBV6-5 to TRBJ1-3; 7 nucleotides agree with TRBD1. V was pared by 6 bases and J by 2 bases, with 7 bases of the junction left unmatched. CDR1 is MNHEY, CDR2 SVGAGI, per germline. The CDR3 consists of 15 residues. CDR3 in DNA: TGTGCCAGCAGCGGATTGAGGGGGCCTGGAAACACCATATATTTT. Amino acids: CASSGLRGPGNTIYF.

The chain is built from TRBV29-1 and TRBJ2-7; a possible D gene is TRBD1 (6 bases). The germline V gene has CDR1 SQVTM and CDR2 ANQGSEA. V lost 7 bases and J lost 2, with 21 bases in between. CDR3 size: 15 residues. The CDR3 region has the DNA TGCAGCGCAGACTCAGGGGAAGGCCCAGCCTACGAGCAGTACTTC. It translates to CSADSGEGPAYEQYF.

The CDR3 DNA reads as TGTGCCAGCAGCGCGGGACTACTCTCGCCAAGGTTAGAGACCCAGTACTTC. This encodes CASSAGLLSPRLETQYF. The chain employs TRBV12-1 and TRBJ2-5; TRBD2, as called in the table, went unchecked against the DNA. TRBV12-1 is described as a pseudogene. The CDR3 is made up of 17 amino acids.

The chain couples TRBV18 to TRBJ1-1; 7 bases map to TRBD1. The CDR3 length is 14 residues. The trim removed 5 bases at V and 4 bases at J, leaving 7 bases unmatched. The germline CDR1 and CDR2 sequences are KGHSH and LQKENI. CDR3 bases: TGTGCCAGCTCAGAGGGACAGTTGCCCACTGAAGCTTTCTTT. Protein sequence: CASSEGQLPTEAFF.

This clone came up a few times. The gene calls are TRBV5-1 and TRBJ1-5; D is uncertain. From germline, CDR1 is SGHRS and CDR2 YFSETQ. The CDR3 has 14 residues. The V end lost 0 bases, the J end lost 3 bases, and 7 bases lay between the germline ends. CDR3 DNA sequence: TGCGCCAGCAGCTTGGGGTGGCCCAATCAGCCCCAGCATTTT. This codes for CASSLGWPNQPQHF.

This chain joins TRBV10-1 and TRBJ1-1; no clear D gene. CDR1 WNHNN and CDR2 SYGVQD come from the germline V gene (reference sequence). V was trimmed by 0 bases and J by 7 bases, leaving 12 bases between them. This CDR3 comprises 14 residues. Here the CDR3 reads CASSESSNGLEAFF. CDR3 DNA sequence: TGCGCCAGCAGTGAGTCGAGTAACGGACTTGAAGCTTTCTTT.

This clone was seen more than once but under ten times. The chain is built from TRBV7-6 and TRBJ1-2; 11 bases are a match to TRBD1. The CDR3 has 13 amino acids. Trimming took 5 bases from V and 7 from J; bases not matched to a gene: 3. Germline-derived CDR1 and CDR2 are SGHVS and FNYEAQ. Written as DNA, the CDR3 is TGTGCCAGCAGCCGGACAGGGGGCCTTGGCTACACCTTC. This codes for CASSRTGGLGYTF. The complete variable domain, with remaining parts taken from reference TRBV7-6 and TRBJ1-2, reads GAGVSQSPRYKVTKRGQDVALRCDPISGHVSLYWYRQALGQGPEFLTYFNYEAQQDKSGLPNDRFSAERPEGSISTLTIQRTEQRDSAMYRCASSRTGGLGYTFGSGTRLTVV.

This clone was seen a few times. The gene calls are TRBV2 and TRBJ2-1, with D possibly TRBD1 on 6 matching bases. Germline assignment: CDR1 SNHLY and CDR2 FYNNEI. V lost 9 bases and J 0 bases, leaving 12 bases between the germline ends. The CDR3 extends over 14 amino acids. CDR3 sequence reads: CARRQESSYNEQFF. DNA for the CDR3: TGTGCCAGGAGACAGGAGAGCTCCTACAATGAGCAGTTCTTC.

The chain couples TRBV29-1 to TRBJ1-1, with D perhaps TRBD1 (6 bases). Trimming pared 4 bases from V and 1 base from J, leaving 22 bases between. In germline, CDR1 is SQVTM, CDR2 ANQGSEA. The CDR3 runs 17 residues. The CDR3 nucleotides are TGCAGCGTTGGCTTATGGACCCCCAGGGGCAAGAACACTGAAGCTTTCTTT. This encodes CSVGLWTPRGKNTEAFF.

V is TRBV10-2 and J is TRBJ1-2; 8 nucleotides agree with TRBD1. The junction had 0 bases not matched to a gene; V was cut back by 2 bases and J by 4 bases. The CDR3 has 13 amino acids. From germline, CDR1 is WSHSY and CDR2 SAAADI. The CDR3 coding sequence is TGCGCCAGCAGTGAGGACAGGGGCTATGGCTACACCTTC. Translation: CASSEDRGYGYTF.

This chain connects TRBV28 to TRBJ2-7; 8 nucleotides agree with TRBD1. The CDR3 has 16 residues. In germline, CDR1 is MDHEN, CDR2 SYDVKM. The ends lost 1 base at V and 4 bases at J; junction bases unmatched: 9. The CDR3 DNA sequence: TGTGCCAGCAGTTTATCTGTTGACAGGGGTAGGTACGAGCAGTACTTC. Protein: CASSLSVDRGRYEQYF.

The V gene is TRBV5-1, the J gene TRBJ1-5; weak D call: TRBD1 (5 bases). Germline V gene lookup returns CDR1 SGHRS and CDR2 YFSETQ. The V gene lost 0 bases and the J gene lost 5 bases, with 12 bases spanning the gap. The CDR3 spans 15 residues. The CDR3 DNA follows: TGCGCCAGCAGCTTGGTATCAGGGTATGATCAGCCCCAGCATTTT. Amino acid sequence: CASSLVSGYDQPQHF.

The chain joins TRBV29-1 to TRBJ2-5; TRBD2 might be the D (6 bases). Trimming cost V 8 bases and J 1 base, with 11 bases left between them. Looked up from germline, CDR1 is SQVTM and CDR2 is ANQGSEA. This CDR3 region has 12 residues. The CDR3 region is CSPRLVQETQYF. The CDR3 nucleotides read TGCAGCCCGCGACTAGTCCAAGAGACCCAGTACTTC.

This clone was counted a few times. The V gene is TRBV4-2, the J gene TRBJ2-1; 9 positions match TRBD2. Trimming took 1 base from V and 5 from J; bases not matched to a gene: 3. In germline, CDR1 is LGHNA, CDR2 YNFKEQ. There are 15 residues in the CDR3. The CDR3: CASSQGTSEDNEQFF. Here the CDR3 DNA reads TGTGCCAGCAGCCAAGGGACTAGCGAGGACAATGAGCAGTTCTTC.

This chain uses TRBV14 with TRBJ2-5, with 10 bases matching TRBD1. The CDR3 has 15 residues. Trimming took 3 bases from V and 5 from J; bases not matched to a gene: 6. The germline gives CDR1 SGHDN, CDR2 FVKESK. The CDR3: CASSQGDRGVETQYF. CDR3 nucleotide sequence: TGTGCCAGCAGCCAGGGGGACAGGGGAGTTGAGACCCAGTACTTC. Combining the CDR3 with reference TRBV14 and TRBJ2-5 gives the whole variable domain EAGVTQFPSHSVIEKGQTVTLRCDPISGHDNLYWYRRVMGKEIKFLLHFVKESKQDESGMPNNRFLAERTGGTYSTLKVQPAELEDSGVYFCASSQGDRGVETQYFGPGTRLLVL.

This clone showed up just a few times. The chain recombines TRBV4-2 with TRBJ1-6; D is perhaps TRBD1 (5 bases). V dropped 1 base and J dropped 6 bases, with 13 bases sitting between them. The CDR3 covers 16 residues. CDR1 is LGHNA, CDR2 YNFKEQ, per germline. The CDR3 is CASSQVATESNSPLHF. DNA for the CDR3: TGTGCCAGCAGCCAAGTTGCGACAGAAAGTAATTCACCCCTCCACTTT.

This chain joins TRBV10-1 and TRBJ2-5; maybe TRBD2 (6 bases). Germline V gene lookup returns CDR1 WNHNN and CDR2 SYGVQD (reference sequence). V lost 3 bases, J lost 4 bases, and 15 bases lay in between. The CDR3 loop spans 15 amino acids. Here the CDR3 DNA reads TGCGCCAGCAGTGATATGGGACTCCCTAGAGAGACCCAGTACTTC. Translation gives CASSDMGLPRETQYF.

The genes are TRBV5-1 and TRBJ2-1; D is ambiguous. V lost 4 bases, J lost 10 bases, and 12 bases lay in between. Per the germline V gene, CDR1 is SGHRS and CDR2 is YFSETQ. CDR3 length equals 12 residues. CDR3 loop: CASSRQSSEQFF. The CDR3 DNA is TGCGCCAGCAGCCGTCAGTCATCCGAGCAGTTCTTC.

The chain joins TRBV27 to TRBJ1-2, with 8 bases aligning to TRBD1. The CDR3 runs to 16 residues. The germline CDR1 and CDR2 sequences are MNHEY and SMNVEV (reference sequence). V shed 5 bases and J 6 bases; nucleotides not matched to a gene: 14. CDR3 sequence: CASSHLSLTGEDGYTF. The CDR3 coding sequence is TGTGCCAGCAGTCATCTCTCCCTGACAGGGGAGGATGGCTACACCTTC.

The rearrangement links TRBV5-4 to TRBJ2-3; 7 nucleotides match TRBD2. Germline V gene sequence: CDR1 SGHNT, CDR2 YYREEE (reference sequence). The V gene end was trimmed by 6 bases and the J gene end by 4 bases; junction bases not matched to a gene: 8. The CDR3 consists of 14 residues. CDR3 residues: CASKTSRSPDTQYF. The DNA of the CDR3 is TGTGCCAGCAAGACTAGCCGGTCCCCAGATACGCAGTATTTT.

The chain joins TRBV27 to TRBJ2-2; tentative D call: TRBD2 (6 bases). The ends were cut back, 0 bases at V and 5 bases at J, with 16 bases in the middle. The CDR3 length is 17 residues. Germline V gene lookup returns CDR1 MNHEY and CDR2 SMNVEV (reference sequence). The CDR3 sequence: CASSLSGGIRGTGELFF. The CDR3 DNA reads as TGTGCCAGCAGTTTATCGGGGGGAATTCGTGGGACCGGGGAGCTGTTTTTT.

CDR3 coding DNA: TGTGCCAGCAGTACGCACCCCCAGGTCTTTCTCTATGGCTACACCTTC. This translates into CASSTHPQVFLYGYTF. The rearrangement links TRBV28 to TRBJ1-2; D is unresolved. CDR1 and CDR2 from the germline V gene are MDHEN and SYDVKM. The CDR3 is 16 amino acids. V was pared by 5 bases and J by 4 bases, with 20 bases between.

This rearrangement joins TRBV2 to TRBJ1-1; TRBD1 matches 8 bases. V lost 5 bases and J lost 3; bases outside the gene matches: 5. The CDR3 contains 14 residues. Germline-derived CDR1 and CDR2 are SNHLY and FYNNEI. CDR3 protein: CASSPTGAYTEAFF. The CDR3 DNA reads TGTGCCAGCAGTCCGACAGGGGCCTACACTGAAGCTTTCTTT.

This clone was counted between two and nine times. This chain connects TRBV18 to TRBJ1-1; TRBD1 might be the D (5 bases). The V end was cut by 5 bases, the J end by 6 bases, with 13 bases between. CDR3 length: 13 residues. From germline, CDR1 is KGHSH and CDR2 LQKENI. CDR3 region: CASSKQGFAEAFF. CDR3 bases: TGTGCCAGCTCAAAGCAGGGCTTCGCTGAAGCTTTCTTT.